This TCR beta chain was observed in a study of T cells in Graves' hyperthyroidism and ophthalmopathy. Blood from later-ophthalmopathy patients was taken at first hyperthyroidism diagnosis. In its sample, this clonotype was seen many times. Template material for amplifying TCR beta CDR3 regions consisted of RNA transcripts. The HTBI set primed first-round TCR CDR3 RT-PCR. MiXCR, run by TCRdb on the multiplex PCR reads, gives a single entry per CDR3 protein. This table has 270,000 or so distinct CDR3 sequences, roughly 15% appearing once. Sequencing used blood. The TCR sequence derives from a woman aged 45 to 65 with Graves' hyperthyroidism that later progressed to Graves' ophthalmopathy.

The CDR3 DNA sequence: TGTGCCAGCGGTCAGGGAAGAAACACTGAAGCTTTCTTT. This translates into CASGQGRNTEAFF. V is TRBV5-4 and J is TRBJ1-1, with a weak D call TRBD1 (5 bases). There are 13 residues in the CDR3. Germline V gene data show CDR1 as SGHNT and CDR2 as YYREEE (reference sequence). V lost 7 bases and J lost 2, with 12 bases in between.